This T cell receptor beta chain was recovered during a study of metastatic and nonmetastatic thyroid tumors. In the original analysis: A distant-metastasis classifier for papillary thyroid cancer was built using CDR3 differences across clinicopathological groups. TCRdb redid the clone calls on the PCR reads using MiXCR. The V and J calls were not made by the authors but by TCRdb's processing. Here the sample spans about 22,000 clones, 36% being singletons. V was clipped by 2 bases and J by 1 base, with 6 bases between them. The length of the CDR3 is 13 residues. Germline assignment: CDR1 SEHNR and CDR2 FQNEAQ (reference sequence). Patients had received no treatment of any kind before thyroid surgery. To note about this clone: Its antigen is currently unknown.

Study outcomes and limitations: TCR beta diversity was reportedly significantly higher in malignant thyroid tumors than benign nodules, in blood and tumor.

This chain links TRBV7-9 with TRBJ2-7, with unresolved D. This clonotype originated in a male donor with papillary thyroid cancer or a benign thyroid nodule (not recorded which). Some clones in this sample may be carry-over from other donors' samples. Specimen: blood. In nucleotides, the CDR3 is TGTGCCAGCAGCTTACGGATATCCTACGAGCAGTACTTC. Translated: CASSLRISYEQYF.